This is a list of T cell receptor beta chains from one sample in a study of blood T cell repertoires in COVID-19. Assay: immunoSEQ multiplex PCR; the TCRdb copy retains only in-frame clones and omits some. The data hold some 73,000 clones, with more than 65% observed a single time. The sample comprised peripheral blood. The origin of the receptors is a human donor in a cohort sampled during active COVID-19. Each CDR3 is given with its conserved first and last residue.

V: TRBV11-3
CDR3: CASSTGQDPNTGELFF

V: TRBV27
CDR3: CASSFRGGGDTQYF

V: TRBV5-1
CDR3: CASSQGGGITYEQYF

V: TRBV5-1
CDR3: CASSSQPGGLNGGELFF

V: TRBV18
CDR3: CASSPATRRQFF

V: TRBV7-8
CDR3: CASSTDGGFYEQYF

V: TRBV28
CDR3: CASRVIQANQPQHF

V: TRBV9
CDR3: CASSETGERSPLHF

V: TRBV29-1
CDR3: CSVEAAGVAFF

V: TRBV5-6
CDR3: CASRRQGAHEQYF

V: TRBV7-2
CDR3: CASSLGRGVEQFF

V: TRBV28
CDR3: CASSLGPYSNQPQHF

V: TRBV5-1
CDR3: CASSRTGRAEKLFF

V: TRBV2
CDR3: CASSQDTRNQPQHF

V: TRBV5-4
CDR3: CASSLAVAGGRYAQETQYF

V: TRBV6-5
CDR3: CASSYRSGEKLFF

V: TRBV9
CDR3: CASSAGLEVSPLHF

V: TRBV6-2/TRBV6-3
CDR3: CASSFDRGTGELFF

V: TRBV5-1
CDR3: CASSDPGQGYTQYF

V: TRBV29-1
CDR3: CSVLGQVKFF

V: TRBV27
CDR3: CASRAGGANTGELFF

V: TRBV27
CDR3: CASSSPGSYMDEQFF

V: TRBV18
CDR3: CASSPQGAIDEQFF

V: TRBV6-4
CDR3: CASSERGGDYTDTQYF

V: TRBV9
CDR3: CASSATGGSGELFF

V: TRBV11-3
CDR3: CASSSGRAGMQTQYF

V: TRBV7-6
CDR3: CASSPDPTGSGNTIYF